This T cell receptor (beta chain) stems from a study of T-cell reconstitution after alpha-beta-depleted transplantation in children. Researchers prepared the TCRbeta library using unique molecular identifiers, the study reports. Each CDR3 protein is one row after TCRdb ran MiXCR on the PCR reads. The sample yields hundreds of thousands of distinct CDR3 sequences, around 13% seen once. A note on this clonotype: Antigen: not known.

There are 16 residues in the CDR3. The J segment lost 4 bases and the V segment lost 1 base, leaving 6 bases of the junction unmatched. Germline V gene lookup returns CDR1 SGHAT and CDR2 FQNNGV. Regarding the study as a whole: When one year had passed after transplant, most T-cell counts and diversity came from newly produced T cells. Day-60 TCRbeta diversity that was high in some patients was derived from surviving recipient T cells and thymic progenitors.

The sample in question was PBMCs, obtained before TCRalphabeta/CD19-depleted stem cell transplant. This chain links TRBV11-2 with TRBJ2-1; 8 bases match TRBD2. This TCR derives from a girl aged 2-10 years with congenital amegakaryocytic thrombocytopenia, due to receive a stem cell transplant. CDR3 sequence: CASSLGSSGLYNEQFF. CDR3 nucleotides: TGTGCCAGCAGCTTAGGGTCTAGCGGGCTTTACAATGAGCAGTTCTTC.